This T cell receptor (beta chain) was recovered during a study of control samples from healthy donors and cancer patients. Produced via immunoSEQ multiplex PCR; TCRdb's table is partial and in-frame only. The profile shows about 130,000 clones, less than 95% of them singletons. This CDR3 comprises 13 residues. CDR1 and CDR2 from the germline V gene are SGHAT and FQDESV (reference sequence). Trimming took off 2 bases at V and 5 bases at J, with 10 bases between the two ends. This chain uses TRBV11-1 with TRBJ2-7, with D hard to call. The receptor was isolated from a man between 18 and 35 years old in good health. Material: blood. This CDR3 is CASSLRQYDEQYF. In nucleotides, the CDR3 is TGTGCCAGCAGCTTAAGGCAGTACGACGAGCAGTACTTC.